Listed below are T cell receptor beta chains from one sample, sequenced in a study of cytotoxic CD8 clonotypes in ibrutinib-treated CLL. The table came from immunoSEQ multiplex PCR; TCRdb's copy has only in-frame clones and leaves some out. Among fewer than 400,000 clones, 67% were seen once, and the ten largest hold about 5.9%. The input for sequencing was PBMCs, taken after 36 months of ibrutinib treatment. All receptors come from a human donor with chronic lymphocytic leukemia. Both conserved end residues are part of each CDR3. The order of the fields is J gene, D gene, V gene, clone size, CDR3 protein, CDR3 DNA. D genes are given only for firm matches. Size values are once, few and many counts, or a class for expanded clones, and some rows have none.

j_call: TRBJ2-5
d_call: -
v_call: TRBV9
clone_size: once
cdr3_aa: CASSVEGRKETQYF
cdr3_nt: TGTGCCAGCAGCGTAGAAGGCAGGAAAGAGACCCAGTACTTC

j_call: TRBJ2-1
d_call: TRBD2
v_call: TRBV9
clone_size: -
cdr3_aa: CASSFLAGGYNEQFF
cdr3_nt: TGTGCCAGCAGCTTTCTAGCGGGGGGGTACAATGAGCAGTTCTTC

j_call: TRBJ1-1
d_call: TRBD1
v_call: TRBV7-9
clone_size: -
cdr3_aa: CASRDLGGPEAFF
cdr3_nt: TGTGCCAGCAGGGACTTAGGGGGCCCTGAAGCTTTCTTT

j_call: TRBJ1-2
d_call: TRBD1
v_call: TRBV29-1
clone_size: -
cdr3_aa: CSVEVGQGGPSGYTF
cdr3_nt: TGCAGCGTTGAAGTCGGACAGGGGGGGCCTAGTGGCTACACCTTC

j_call: TRBJ2-7
d_call: -
v_call: TRBV6-1
clone_size: few
cdr3_aa: CASSEPEGGGEQYF
cdr3_nt: TGTGCCAGCAGTGAACCCGAGGGAGGGGGTGAGCAGTACTTC

j_call: TRBJ1-6
d_call: TRBD1
v_call: TRBV9
clone_size: -
cdr3_aa: CASSPRTGLMRSPLHF
cdr3_nt: TGTGCCAGCAGCCCTAGGACAGGATTAATGAGATCACCCCTCCACTTT

j_call: TRBJ1-2
d_call: TRBD1
v_call: TRBV5-8
clone_size: -
cdr3_aa: CASSLSRGHIYGYTF
cdr3_nt: TGTGCCAGCAGCTTGTCCAGGGGGCATATCTATGGCTACACCTTC

j_call: TRBJ2-2
d_call: -
v_call: TRBV21-1
clone_size: -
cdr3_aa: CARERRGKNTGELFF
cdr3_nt: TGTGCCAGAGAGAGGCGTGGGAAGAACACCGGGGAGCTGTTTTTT

j_call: TRBJ2-5
d_call: -
v_call: TRBV6-5
clone_size: -
cdr3_aa: CASSKTSQETQYF
cdr3_nt: TGTGCCAGCAGTAAGACTTCTCAAGAGACCCAGTACTTC

j_call: TRBJ1-5
d_call: -
v_call: TRBV27
clone_size: -
cdr3_aa: CASSLRRQQPQHF
cdr3_nt: TGTGCCAGCAGTTTAAGGCGGCAACAGCCCCAGCATTTT

j_call: TRBJ2-3
d_call: TRBD2
v_call: TRBV7-8
clone_size: -
cdr3_aa: CASSTRLAGRRDTQYF
cdr3_nt: TGTGCCAGCAGCACTAGACTAGCGGGAAGACGAGATACGCAGTATTTT